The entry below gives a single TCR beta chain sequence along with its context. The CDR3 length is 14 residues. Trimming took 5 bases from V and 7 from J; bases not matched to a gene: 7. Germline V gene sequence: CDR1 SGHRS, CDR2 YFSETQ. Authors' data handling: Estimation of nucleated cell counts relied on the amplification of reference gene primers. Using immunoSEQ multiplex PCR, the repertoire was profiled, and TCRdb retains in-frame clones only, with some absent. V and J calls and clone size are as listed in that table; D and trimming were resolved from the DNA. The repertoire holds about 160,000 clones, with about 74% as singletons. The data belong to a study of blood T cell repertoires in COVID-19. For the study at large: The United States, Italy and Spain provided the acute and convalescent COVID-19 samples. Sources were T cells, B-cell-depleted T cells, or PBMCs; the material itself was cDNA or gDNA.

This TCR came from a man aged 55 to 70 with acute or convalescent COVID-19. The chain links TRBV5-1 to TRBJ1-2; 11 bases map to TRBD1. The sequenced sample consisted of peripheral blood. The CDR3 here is CASSPGQGAFGYTF. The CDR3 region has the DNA TGCGCCAGCAGTCCTGGACAGGGGGCCTTTGGCTACACCTTC.